This T cell receptor beta chain was observed in a study of identical twins. Unique molecular identifiers were present on cDNA, and template switching added a universal primer site. TCRdb itself ran the 5' RACE reads through MiXCR, one entry per CDR3 protein. This repertoire shows about 240,000 distinct CDR3 sequences, about an eighth found once; its top ten account for under 4.5%. This CDR3 contains 15 residues. Germline CDR1 reads SGHVS; CDR2 reads FNYEAQ. V lost 6 bases and J 5 bases, leaving 16 bases between the germline ends. This same sample was also part of a study on yellow fever vaccine responses in identical twins.

This chain links TRBV7-6 with TRBJ2-2, with D maybe TRBD2 (6 bases). This TCR derives from a young woman in good health. Sequencing input: memory (CD45RO+) T cells sorted from blood. The CDR3 nucleotides are TGTGCCAGCAGATCCTCTAGCGTTCTGACCGGGGAGCTGTTTTTT. Its translation: CASRSSSVLTGELFF.